A single sample gave rise to the 26 T cell receptor beta chains below, sequenced in a study of T cells in Graves' hyperthyroidism and ophthalmopathy. What was amplified from RNA transcripts were TCR beta CDR3 regions. HTBI primers drove first-round RT-PCR of the TCR CDR3. One entry per CDR3 protein, called by TCRdb with MiXCR from the multiplex PCR reads. The sample shows nearly 600,000 distinct CDR3 sequences, approximately 15% of them seen only once. The sequenced sample consisted of blood. The receptors originated from a woman in her 30s with Graves' hyperthyroidism that later progressed to Graves' ophthalmopathy.

V usage is TRBV11-2 and J usage is TRBJ2-3; 12 nucleotides align to TRBD2. From germline, CDR1 is SGHAT and CDR2 FQNNGV. The CDR3 contains 18 residues. The V gene end was trimmed by 3 bases and the J gene end by 3 bases; junction bases not matched to a gene: 10. The DNA of the CDR3 is TGTGCCAGCAGCTTTATACTAGCGGGAGGAAGAGGGACAGATACGCAGTATTTT. Its protein product is CASSFILAGGRGTDTQYF.

This clonotype was found a few times. The chain recombines TRBV27 with TRBJ2-7, with 7 bases fitting TRBD1. V lost 7 bases to trimming and J lost 3 bases; unmatched junction nucleotides: 12. Germline CDR1 reads MNHEY; CDR2 reads SMNVEV (reference sequence). The CDR3 extends over 15 amino acids. The CDR3, as DNA: TGTGCCAGCACCCTGTGGAAGGACAGGAGCTACGAGCAGTACTTC. Translation gives CASTLWKDRSYEQYF.

This sequence joins TRBV4-1 and TRBJ2-7; weak D call: TRBD2 (6 bases). This CDR3 region has 13 residues. In germline, CDR1 is MGHRA, CDR2 YSYEKL. V was trimmed by 1 base and J by 3 bases, leaving 7 bases between them. The CDR3 region has the DNA TGCGCCAGCAGCCAAGTGGGGGGCTACGAGCAGTACTTC. Residues: CASSQVGGYEQYF.

V and J are TRBV20-1 and TRBJ2-4; D may be TRBD2 (6 bases). Deletions cut 0 bases from V and 6 bases from J, with 18 bases between. The CDR3 runs 16 residues. Per the germline V gene, CDR1 is DFQATT and CDR2 is SNEGSKA (reference sequence). CDR3 bases: TGCAGTGCTAGAGATCGGGAGAGGGCAGAACGAAACATTCAGTACTTC. Protein product: CSARDRERAERNIQYF.

This clonotype turned up a few times. The chain is built from TRBV7-9 and TRBJ2-1, with 11 bases fitting TRBD2. Losses at the gene ends were 3 bases for V and 9 bases for J; bases not matched to a gene: 19. CDR1 is SEHNR and CDR2 is FQNEAQ in the germline V gene (reference sequence). The CDR3 runs 19 residues. This CDR3 is CASSFWTPRSTSGRSEQFF. CDR3 bases: TGTGCCAGCAGCTTTTGGACCCCACGATCAACTAGCGGGAGAAGTGAGCAGTTCTTC.

This clonotype came up many times. The chain recombines TRBV29-1 with TRBJ1-1; TRBD1 agrees at 7 bases. Looked up from germline, CDR1 is SQVTM and CDR2 is ANQGSEA. Losses at the gene ends were 6 bases for V and 5 bases for J; bases not matched to a gene: 6. This CDR3 spans 12 amino acids. CDR3 in amino acids: CSVGDRVTEAFF. The DNA of the CDR3 is TGCAGCGTCGGTGACAGGGTTACTGAAGCTTTCTTT.

This clonotype was counted ten times or more. The V and J genes are TRBV7-2 and TRBJ1-1; D perhaps matches TRBD1 (5 bases). This CDR3 comprises 15 residues. Germline loops: CDR1 SGHTA, CDR2 FQGNSA. The V and J ends lost 5 bases and 4 bases respectively, with 17 bases between them. The DNA of the CDR3 is TGTGCCAGCAGCCCCCCAGCGGACATCGGCACTGAAGCTTTCTTT. It encodes CASSPPADIGTEAFF.

This clonotype was seen many times. The V call is TRBV6-1, the J call TRBJ2-5; D uncertain. Germline V gives CDR1 MNHNS, CDR2 SASEGT. The CDR3 length is 15 residues. The V gene lost 6 bases and the J gene lost 5 bases, with 19 bases spanning the gap. This CDR3 is CASSPVSGSWETQYF. In DNA form, the CDR3 reads TGTGCCAGCAGCCCTGTTTCCGGGTCTTGGGAGACCCAGTACTTC.

With regard to this clonotype: A read error may explain this, as a much larger clone is one base away. For the CDR3, the DNA is TGTGCCAGCAGCCCCTCGGGACTAGCTGACACCGGGGACCTGTTTTTT. It encodes CASSPSGLADTGDLFF. The V gene is TRBV7-8, the J gene TRBJ2-2, with TRBD2 identical over 9 bases. The CDR3 consists of 16 residues. Germline assignment: CDR1 SGHVS and CDR2 FQNEAQ. The full variable domain, with the rest looked up from reference TRBV7-8 and TRBJ2-2, is GAGVSQSPRYKVAKRGQDVALRCDPISGHVSLFWYQQALGQGPEFLTYFQNEAQLDKSGLPSDRFFAERPEGSVSTLKIQRTQQEDSAVYLCASSPSGLADTGDLFFGEGSRLTVL.

Ten or more counts support this clonotype. The V gene is TRBV20-1, the J gene TRBJ2-5; 10 nucleotides match TRBD1. Germline CDR1 DFQATT, CDR2 SNEGSKA (reference sequence). Trimming at V came to 5 bases and at J to 3 bases, leaving 6 bases not matched to a gene. CDR3 length: 14 residues. The CDR3 sequence is CSAPGTGAEETQYF. For the CDR3, the DNA is TGCAGTGCTCCGGGGACAGGGGCGGAAGAGACCCAGTACTTC.

This clonotype has just a few counts. V usage is TRBV7-2 and J usage is TRBJ1-5, with D tentatively TRBD1 (5 bases). V dropped 4 bases and J dropped 7 bases, with 14 bases sitting between them. Germline assignment: CDR1 SGHTA and CDR2 FQGNSA. CDR3 length: 14 amino acids. As DNA, the CDR3 is TGTGCCAGCAGCTGGGGGGGTGGGGGACAGCCCCAGCATTTT. It translates to CASSWGGGGQPQHF.

This clonotype was seen at least ten times. This sequence joins TRBV25-1 and TRBJ1-1, with D possibly TRBD1 on 6 matching bases. CDR3 length: 15 residues. V was trimmed by 8 bases and J by 2 bases, leaving 18 bases between them. Germline loops: CDR1 MGHDK, CDR2 SYGVNS. The CDR3: CASGPGRGGNTEAFF. CDR3 in DNA: TGTGCCAGCGGACCAGGGAGGGGGGGAAACACTGAAGCTTTCTTT.

The sample holds many counts of this clonotype. This chain joins TRBV5-1 and TRBJ2-1, with TRBD1 matching 9 bases. This CDR3 is 14 amino acids long. CDR1 is SGHRS, CDR2 YFSETQ, per germline. V lost 7 bases and J lost 3; bases outside the gene matches: 5. CDR3 in amino acids: CASRPGQGYNEQFF. CDR3 coding DNA: TGCGCCAGCCGACCGGGACAGGGCTACAATGAGCAGTTCTTC.

This clonotype has ten or more counts. The CDR3: CASSIRSGRDEQYF. CDR3 sequence (DNA): TGTGCCAGTAGTATCCGGAGCGGGAGGGATGAGCAGTACTTC. The chain uses TRBV19 and TRBJ2-7, with 10 bases matching TRBD2. Germline assignment: CDR1 LNHDA and CDR2 SQIVND (reference sequence). The CDR3 runs to 14 residues. J gave up 7 bases and V 3 bases, and 6 bases lay outside the gene matches.

This clonotype was seen a few times. The chain recombines TRBV4-1 with TRBJ2-5; D may be TRBD2 (6 bases). CDR3 size: 16 residues. In germline, CDR1 is MGHRA, CDR2 YSYEKL. V was clipped by 2 bases and J by 7 bases, with 20 bases between them. This CDR3 is CASSQNNGDSKGTQYF. CDR3 nucleotides: TGCGCCAGCAGCCAAAATAATGGGGACTCGAAGGGGACCCAGTACTTC.

This clonotype came up many times. The V gene is TRBV19, the J gene TRBJ2-3; D remains ambiguous. The V gene lost 5 bases and the J gene lost 4 bases, with 13 bases spanning the gap. The germline V gene encodes CDR1 LNHDA and CDR2 SQIVND (reference sequence). The CDR3 length is 14 residues. As DNA, the CDR3 is TGTGCCAGTAGTCTGAACCCCTCGTCAGATACGCAGTATTTT. Encoded protein: CASSLNPSSDTQYF.

V and J are TRBV30 and TRBJ2-7; 7 bases match TRBD2. Trimming at V came to 3 bases and at J to 5 bases, leaving 4 bases not matched to a gene. Germline-derived CDR1 and CDR2 are GTSNPN and SVGIG (reference sequence). This CDR3 has 12 amino acids. The CDR3 protein is CAWSSGTNEQYF. CDR3 DNA: TGTGCCTGGAGCAGCGGGACGAACGAGCAGTACTTC.

This clonotype was seen at least ten times. The chain has TRBV29-1 and TRBJ2-3; 7 positions agree with TRBD1. This CDR3 has 13 residues. The J segment lost 0 bases and the V segment lost 5 bases, leaving 2 bases of the junction unmatched. Germline CDR1 reads SQVTM; CDR2 reads ANQGSEA. CDR3 region: CSVQGVSTDTQYF. The DNA of the CDR3 is TGCAGCGTTCAGGGGGTGAGCACAGATACGCAGTATTTT.

This clonotype has at least ten counts. This chain joins TRBV7-2 and TRBJ1-1; 10 nucleotides match TRBD1. The CDR3 extends over 13 amino acids. J was trimmed by 11 bases and V by 5 bases; bases with no gene match: 8. Germline values: CDR1 SGHTA, CDR2 FQGNSA. The CDR3 sequence is CASSRPGQGGAFF. The CDR3, as DNA: TGTGCCAGCAGCCGACCCGGACAGGGGGGCGCTTTCTTT.

This clonotype occurred a few times. The chain joins TRBV5-1 to TRBJ2-7, with D perhaps TRBD1 (6 bases). CDR3 length: 14 amino acids. Trimming cost V 0 bases and J 6 bases, with 13 bases left between them. Germline loops: CDR1 SGHRS, CDR2 YFSETQ. CDR3 residues: CASSLGDRFGEQYF. The CDR3 bases are TGCGCCAGCAGCTTGGGCGACAGGTTCGGCGAGCAGTACTTC. The variable domain in full, with the rest retrieved from reference TRBV5-1 and TRBJ2-7, is KAGVTQTPRYLIKTRGQQVTLSCSPISGHRSVSWYQQTPGQGLQFLFEYFSETQRNKGNFPGRFSGRQFSNSRSEMNVSTLELGDSALYLCASSLGDRFGEQYFGPGTRLTVT.

At least ten counts were recorded for this clonotype. The chain joins TRBV5-1 to TRBJ2-7; D is uncertain. The V end was cut by 4 bases, the J end by 4 bases, with 12 bases between. This CDR3 is built from 13 residues. Per germline, CDR1 SGHRS and CDR2 YFSETQ. The CDR3, as DNA: TGCGCCAGCAGCGAAAAGGGTCCGTACGAGCAGTACTTC. This codes for CASSEKGPYEQYF.

In its sample, this clonotype was seen many times. The CDR3 loop reads CASIRGVVNTEAFF. As DNA, the CDR3 is TGTGCCAGCATTCGGGGCGTCGTGAACACTGAAGCTTTCTTT. The J gene is TRBJ1-1, the V gene TRBV28; D may be TRBD1 (5 bases). The CDR3 is made up of 14 amino acids. The V gene's germline CDR1 is MDHEN and CDR2 SYDVKM. V lost 7 bases and J lost 0, with 12 bases in between.

The CDR3 loop is CASSFGGGEYGYTF. The CDR3 DNA reads TGCGCCAGCAGCTTCGGGGGCGGTGAGTATGGCTACACCTTC. The chain has TRBV5-1 and TRBJ1-2; possible D gene TRBD1, 6 bases. The V end was cut by 2 bases, the J end by 5 bases, with 13 bases between. The CDR3 runs to 14 residues. Germline V lookup: CDR1 SGHRS, CDR2 YFSETQ.

This clonotype was seen many times. The chain has TRBV6-1 and TRBJ2-3, with unresolved D. The length of the CDR3 is 16 residues. Trimming pared 6 bases from V and 6 bases from J, leaving 22 bases between. Germline V CDR1 and CDR2: MNHNS, SASEGT. The chain's CDR3 is CASSYRQDPHGDTQYF. The CDR3 nucleotides are TGTGCCAGCAGCTACCGGCAGGACCCTCACGGGGATACGCAGTATTTT.

The rearrangement links TRBV29-1 to TRBJ2-7; the match to TRBD2 covers 10 bases. V shed 2 bases and J 5 bases; nucleotides not matched to a gene: 9. Germline lookup yields CDR1 SQVTM and CDR2 ANQGSEA. The CDR3 has 15 amino acids. CDR3 bases: TGCAGCGTTGAAACCCCCAGCGGGAGGGCCCACGAGCAGTACTTC. Encoded protein: CSVETPSGRAHEQYF.

The CDR3 sequence is CASSPGGYEETQYF. CDR3 bases: TGTGCCAGCAGCCCCGGGGGTTATGAGGAGACCCAGTACTTC. The V call is TRBV6-1, the J call TRBJ2-5; D might be TRBD2 (6 bases). V lost 6 bases to trimming and J lost 5 bases, with 16 bases between them. The CDR3 has 14 residues. CDR1 is MNHNS, CDR2 SASEGT, per germline.